Presented here are 25 T cell receptor beta chains from one specimen sequenced in a study of T cell repertoires in cytomegalovirus infection. One entry per CDR3 protein results from TCRdb running MiXCR on the reads. The sample consists of roughly 990,000 distinct CDR3 sequences, roughly 30% of them appearing once. Antigen specificity for these receptors is unknown. Material: cultured CD8+ T cells from PBMCs, obtained from culture after CMV antigen stimulation. The receptors come from a human donor in good health (CMV status not recorded). Some clones in this sample may be carry-over from other donors' samples.

V is TRBV6-1 and J is TRBJ2-3; either TRBD1 or TRBD2 may fit D (5 bases each). The CDR3 totals 14 residues. Germline V lookup: CDR1 MNHNS, CDR2 SASEGT. Trimming removed 1 base at V and 4 bases at J, with 9 bases between. As DNA, the CDR3 is TGTGCCAGCAGTGAAGGGGACCGAGCAGATACGCAGTATTTT. Encoded protein: CASSEGDRADTQYF.

This chain connects TRBV7-6 to TRBJ2-1; 10 bases fit TRBD1. This CDR3 is built from 15 residues. With V trimmed by 5 bases and J by 7 bases, 8 bases remained unmatched. From germline, CDR1 is SGHVS and CDR2 FNYEAQ. CDR3 sequence reads: CASSPWTGGSNEQFF. The CDR3 nucleotides read TGTGCCAGCAGCCCTTGGACAGGGGGTTCGAATGAGCAGTTCTTC.

In its sample, this clonotype was seen a few times. The CDR3 sequence: CATSRFSGGPANEQFF. CDR3 DNA: TGTGCCACCAGCAGATTCAGCGGGGGGCCGGCCAATGAGCAGTTCTTC. V is TRBV15 and J is TRBJ2-1; 9 positions match TRBD2. The CDR3 has 16 amino acids. Germline trimming cut 2 bases from V and 6 bases from J; bases unmatched to any gene: 8. CDR1 and CDR2 (germline): LNHNV, YYDKDF (reference sequence).

The rearrangement uses TRBV19 and TRBJ2-5; the match to TRBD2 covers 9 bases. This CDR3 spans 15 amino acids. V was pared by 1 base and J by 4 bases, with 4 bases of the junction left unmatched. Germline-derived CDR1 and CDR2 are LNHDA and SQIVND (reference sequence). In DNA, the CDR3 is TGTGCCAGTAGTATAGTCAGCGGGGGGCGAGAGACCCAGTACTTC. Amino acids: CASSIVSGGRETQYF.

The J gene is TRBJ2-7, the V gene TRBV27; D call uncertain. V was shortened by 5 bases and J by 7 bases, with 12 bases between the two germline ends. This CDR3 is 12 amino acids long. Germline CDR1 and CDR2: MNHEY and SMNVEV (reference sequence). The CDR3 sequence is CASSVDGSEQYF. As DNA, the CDR3 is TGTGCCAGCAGTGTAGACGGGTCAGAGCAGTACTTC.

The chain employs TRBV12-3 or TRBV12-4 and TRBJ2-1; 7 bases map to TRBD1. Trimming took 1 base from V and 0 from J; bases not matched to a gene: 6. The CDR3 is made up of 17 amino acids. The CDR3 loop reads CASSLGSGTASYNEQFF. The CDR3, as DNA: TGTGCCAGCAGTTTAGGGTCGGGGACAGCCTCCTACAATGAGCAGTTCTTC.

The J gene is TRBJ1-6, the V gene TRBV27; possibly TRBD1 for D (5 bases). V was cut by 4 bases and J by 14 bases, with 21 bases left in between. The CDR3 consists of 15 residues. Germline assignment: CDR1 MNHEY and CDR2 SMNVEV (reference sequence). This CDR3 is CASSSIYTTQDTLHF. CDR3 in DNA: TGTGCCAGCAGTTCAATTTACACAACCCAGGACACCCTCCACTTT.

The chain has TRBV4-1 and TRBJ1-4; 9 positions agree with TRBD1. The CDR3 has 15 residues. Germline CDR1 is MGHRA and CDR2 is YSYEKL. The V segment lost 2 bases and the J segment 5 bases; nucleotides outside the gene matches: 3. The CDR3 spells CASSQTTGGNEKLFF. The CDR3 DNA is TGCGCCAGCAGCCAAACGACAGGGGGAAATGAAAAACTGTTTTTT.

The V and J genes are TRBV27 and TRBJ2-2, with D perhaps TRBD2 (5 bases). The CDR3 runs 14 residues. CDR1 is MNHEY, CDR2 SMNVEV, per germline (reference sequence). Trimming took 7 bases from V and 4 from J, leaving 13 bases between them. The CDR3 protein is CASKSGTGTGELFF. The CDR3 DNA is TGTGCCAGCAAATCGGGAACGGGCACCGGGGAGCTGTTTTTT.

A few counts support this clonotype. The rearrangement links TRBV7-6 to TRBJ1-6; D ambiguous. The CDR3 is 15 residues long. V dropped 4 bases and J dropped 9 bases, with 16 bases sitting between them. CDR1 and CDR2 (germline): SGHVS, FNYEAQ. The CDR3 reads CASSYSRTEFSPLHF. CDR3 nucleotide sequence: TGTGCCAGCAGCTACTCGAGGACGGAATTTTCACCCCTCCACTTT.

A few counts support this clonotype. The V and J genes are TRBV20-1 and TRBJ1-5; perhaps TRBD1 as D (6 bases). V shed 3 bases and J shed 2 bases, with 14 bases lying between them. Per germline, CDR1 DFQATT and CDR2 SNEGSKA (reference sequence). CDR3 size: 15 residues. For the CDR3, the DNA is TGCAGTGCTAGGGACGGGGGCTTCGGCAATCAGCCCCAGCATTTT. It specifies CSARDGGFGNQPQHF.

This clonotype has ten or more counts. This sequence joins TRBV7-9 and TRBJ1-5, with D unresolved. From germline, CDR1 is SEHNR and CDR2 FQNEAQ (reference sequence). The CDR3 is 12 residues long. The ends were cut back, 1 base at V and 7 bases at J, with 5 bases in the middle. CDR3 DNA: TGTGCCAGCAGCTTAGAGGAACAGCCCCAGCATTTT. This gives the protein CASSLEEQPQHF.

This clonotype was detected a few times. V usage is TRBV6-6 and J usage is TRBJ1-5; D is unclear. Germline lookup yields CDR1 MNHNY and CDR2 SVGAGI (reference sequence). The CDR3 sequence is 14 residues long. V was cut by 2 bases and J by 6 bases, with 11 bases left in between. The CDR3 sequence: CASSYGEGAQPQHF. CDR3 DNA: TGTGCCAGCAGTTACGGGGAGGGAGCTCAGCCCCAGCATTTT.

This clonotype was picked up a small number of times. The chain links TRBV14 to TRBJ1-2, with 11 bases matching TRBD1. This CDR3 region has 17 residues. Germline loops: CDR1 SGHDN, CDR2 FVKESK. V lost 0 bases, J lost 1 base, and 4 bases stayed unmatched. The CDR3 is CASSQDMGQGDNYGYTF. The CDR3 DNA reads as TGTGCCAGCAGCCAAGATATGGGACAGGGGGATAACTATGGCTACACCTTC.

This clonotype was counted at least ten times. This rearrangement joins TRBV3-1 to TRBJ1-2, with D unresolved. CDR3 length equals 13 residues. Germline-derived CDR1 and CDR2 are LGHDT and YNNKEL (reference sequence). Trimming shortened V by 1 base and J by 4 bases, and 7 bases separated the two germline ends. The CDR3 DNA sequence: TGTGCCAGCAGCCAAGGCCAGTTCTATGGCTACACCTTC. Its translation: CASSQGQFYGYTF.

The rearrangement uses TRBV7-8 and TRBJ1-4, with a tentative D call TRBD1 (6 bases). The ends were cut back, 5 bases at V and 6 bases at J, with 16 bases in the middle. Germline V gene lookup returns CDR1 SGHVS and CDR2 FQNEAQ. This CDR3 contains 15 residues. Here the CDR3 DNA reads TGTGCCAGCAGCCCCGCCCACAGACAGGATGAAAAACTGTTTTTT. Translated, it gives CASSPAHRQDEKLFF.

This chain connects TRBV20-1 to TRBJ2-3; 10 bases line up with TRBD2. J lost 2 bases, V lost 0 bases, and 8 bases had no gene match. Germline CDR1 is DFQATT and CDR2 is SNEGSKA (reference sequence). This CDR3 spans 17 amino acids. The CDR3 coding sequence is TGCAGTGCTAGAGATAGGCTAGCGGGGGCCCTCACAGATACGCAGTATTTT. Its translation is CSARDRLAGALTDTQYF.

J is TRBJ2-7 and V is TRBV6-2 or TRBV6-3, with 7 positions matching TRBD1. This CDR3 comprises 12 residues. V was pared by 5 bases and J by 6 bases, with 4 bases of the junction left unmatched. Germline CDR1 and CDR2: MNHEY and SVGEGT. Written as DNA, the CDR3 is TGTGCCAGCAGTAGACAGGGCGGCGAGCAGTACGTC. This translates into CASSRQGGEQYV.

The CDR3 DNA is TGTGCCAGCAGCCCAGCCCGGGGAAGCACTGAAGCTTTCTTT. This encodes CASSPARGSTEAFF. The J gene is TRBJ1-1, the V gene TRBV6-5; D uncertain. CDR1 is MNHEY, CDR2 SVGAGI, per germline. This CDR3 is 14 amino acids long. The V and J ends lost 6 bases and 4 bases respectively, with 15 bases between them.

This clonotype was seen only a few times. J is TRBJ1-1 and V is TRBV10-3; 7 bases line up with TRBD1. Germline CDR1 and CDR2: ENHRY and SYGVKD. This CDR3 region has 14 residues. J gave up 5 bases and V 6 bases, and 9 bases lay outside the gene matches. The CDR3 coding sequence is TGTGCCATCAGAGTTAAGGGGGCGGGAACTGAAGCTTTCTTT. Its protein product is CAIRVKGAGTEAFF.

The chain is built from TRBV12-3 or TRBV12-4 and TRBJ2-7, with TRBD1 as a possible D gene (5 bases). V gave up 1 base and J gave up 2 bases, with 15 bases separating them. The CDR3 is 16 amino acids. As DNA, the CDR3 is TGTGCCAGCAGTTTAGAGACAGCATACCCGGCCTACGAGCAGTACGTC. It codes for CASSLETAYPAYEQYV.

This clonotype was seen a few times. The rearrangement links TRBV6-2 or TRBV6-3 to TRBJ1-6, with 7 bases that match TRBD1. The CDR3 covers 17 residues. The V gene's germline CDR1 is MNHEY and CDR2 SVGEGT. V shed 6 bases, J shed 0 bases, and the junction held 8 bases outside the gene matches. The CDR3 bases are TGTGCCAGCAGCCCGGGACAGACAAGCTCCTATAATTCACCCCTCCACTTT. This encodes CASSPGQTSSYNSPLHF.

This clonotype appeared a single time. The chain combines TRBV11-3 with TRBJ2-3, with unresolved D. Germline V lookup: CDR1 SGHNT, CDR2 YENEEA. Trimming stripped 0 bases from V and 0 bases from J, with 10 bases between. The CDR3 spans 16 residues. Written as DNA, the CDR3 is TGTGCCAGCAGCTTAGATCTCCTGGACAGCACAGATACGCAGTATTTT. Translation gives CASSLDLLDSTDTQYF.

The chain couples TRBV28 to TRBJ2-7; D unclear. Germline V CDR1 and CDR2: MDHEN, SYDVKM. Trimming took off 5 bases at V and 6 bases at J, with 26 bases between the two ends. The CDR3 loop spans 17 amino acids. As DNA, the CDR3 is TGTGCCAGCAGTCAACAGAGCTTGGGTAATAGTTTGTCCGAGCAGTACGTC. This translates into CASSQQSLGNSLSEQYV.

At least ten counts were recorded for this clonotype. The gene calls are TRBV7-6 and TRBJ2-5, with 8 positions matching TRBD2. CDR3 size: 16 residues. V lost 2 bases to trimming and J lost 5 bases; unmatched junction nucleotides: 10. The germline CDR1 and CDR2 sequences are SGHVS and FNYEAQ. The CDR3 nucleotides are TGTGCCAGCAGCTTAAGGAAGGAGCGGGGGTTGGAGACCCAGTACTTC. Amino acid sequence: CASSLRKERGLETQYF.